This T cell receptor beta chain was sequenced for a study of blood T cell repertoires in COVID-19. The CDR3 is made up of 16 amino acids. J lost 1 base, V lost 2 bases, and 7 bases had no gene match. CDR1 and CDR2 from the germline V gene are SGDLS and YYNGEE. TCRdb keeps only in-frame clones here, not all; method: immunoSEQ multiplex PCR. The sample shows around 250,000 clones, more than 70% of them seen only once. The rearrangement links TRBV9 to TRBJ1-1; 8 nucleotides match TRBD1. The clonotype originates from a man aged 35 to 55 with active or convalescent COVID-19. Sequencing was done on a sample of peripheral blood. The CDR3 DNA is TGTGCCAGCAGCGTTAACAGGGGGGATTGGAACACTGAAGCTTTCTTT. This sequence encodes CASSVNRGDWNTEAFF. Using reference TRBV9 and TRBJ1-1 for the parts outside the CDR3, the full variable domain is DSGVTQTPKHLITATGQRVTLRCSPRSGDLSVYWYQQSLDQGLQFLIQYYNGEERAKGNILERFSAQQFPDLHSELNLSSLELGDSALYFCASSVNRGDWNTEAFFGQGTRLTVV.